This T cell receptor beta chain originates from a study of T cell responses to AZD1222 COVID-19 vaccine. Comment on this clone: The antigen remains unidentified.

General study findings and limits: Females outnumbered males among donors, who were mostly white British; clonal diversity was possibly underestimated. Across spike, vaccine-associated CD4 TCRs were found, dominant at 160-218 and 743-854. AZD1222 recipients seropositive at baseline numbered only six or seven. Nearly half of spike-specific TCRs reportedly target variant regions that are unmutated in the B.1.351 and B.1.1.7 variants.

Measured with immunoSEQ multiplex PCR; TCRdb has only the in-frame clones, and not every one. The sample lists about 120,000 clones; around 89% were seen once. CDR3 length equals 15 residues. The trim removed 5 bases at V and 7 bases at J, leaving 8 bases unmatched. The germline gives CDR1 SGHTA, CDR2 FQGTGA. This TCR was recovered from an adult in good health. The source material was peripheral blood, sampled on day 0 of AZD1222 vaccination. This sequence joins TRBV7-3 and TRBJ2-1; 10 nucleotides match TRBD2. The DNA for the CDR3 is TGTGCCAGCAGCCCAAGGGCTAGCGGGGGTAATGAGCAGTTCTTC. This sequence encodes CASSPRASGGNEQFF.